The rows below give T cell receptor beta chains drawn from one sample of a study of cytomegalovirus exposure and HLA in healthy donors. This table comes from immunoSEQ multiplex PCR, and its TCRdb copy is limited to in-frame clones, with some not included. The sample yields 45,000 to 65,000 clones, roughly 84% seen once. Source material: PBMCs. Source of these receptors: a young woman in good health and CMV-seronegative. Each CDR3 is given with its conserved first and last residue.

v_gene: TRBV19; j_gene: TRBJ1-1; CDR3aa: CASSIEAGRNTEAFF
v_gene: TRBV7-2; j_gene: TRBJ1-4; CDR3aa: CASSLGGTANEKLFF
v_gene: TRBV11-2; j_gene: TRBJ2-3; CDR3aa: CASSLIGSSTDTQYF
v_gene: TRBV6-7; j_gene: TRBJ1-2; CDR3aa: CASSQQGRRGIGYTF
v_gene: TRBV20-1; j_gene: TRBJ1-2; CDR3aa: CSAGEAYGYTF
v_gene: TRBV30; j_gene: TRBJ2-4; CDR3aa: CAWIIAVPPNKNIQYF
v_gene: TRBV9; j_gene: TRBJ2-5; CDR3aa: CASSVGPGGEETQYF
v_gene: TRBV14; j_gene: TRBJ2-5; CDR3aa: CASSLKGLVEETQYF
v_gene: TRBV5-1; j_gene: TRBJ2-1; CDR3aa: CASSLGLAGGASSYNEQFF
v_gene: TRBV10-3; j_gene: TRBJ1-1; CDR3aa: CAIQGQGAEAFF
v_gene: TRBV7-2; j_gene: TRBJ2-4; CDR3aa: CASSLRPSGSVAKNIQYF